The entry that follows covers one T cell receptor beta chain sequence. The target antigen is unknown. This sample is drawn from a study of blood T cells in healthy people across ages. Study-level results: Strong correlation existed between TCR beta diversity and naive T cell percentage. There was no known CMV status for donors, so expanded clonotype changes were possibly confounded. Diversity figures based on one million T cells were deemed too low.

V was clipped by 3 bases and J by 2 bases, with 15 bases between them. Germline V lookup: CDR1 ENHRY, CDR2 SYGVKD. This CDR3 has 16 amino acids. Sample-barcoded 5' priming and a J-beta primer mix drove a second PCR of roughly 7 to 11 cycles. TCRdb redid the calling of the 5' RACE reads with MiXCR, one entry per CDR3 protein. The sample records almost 800,000 distinct CDR3 sequences, about 62% being singletons. This receptor was identified in a man aged 30-40 years in good health. The V gene is TRBV10-3, the J gene TRBJ2-3; tentatively, D is TRBD1 or TRBD2 (5 bases each). Sequencing input: blood. As DNA, the CDR3 is TGTGCCATCAGTGAAAGAGGGGACCCCTCCACAGATACGCAGTATTTT. Translating gives CAISERGDPSTDTQYF.